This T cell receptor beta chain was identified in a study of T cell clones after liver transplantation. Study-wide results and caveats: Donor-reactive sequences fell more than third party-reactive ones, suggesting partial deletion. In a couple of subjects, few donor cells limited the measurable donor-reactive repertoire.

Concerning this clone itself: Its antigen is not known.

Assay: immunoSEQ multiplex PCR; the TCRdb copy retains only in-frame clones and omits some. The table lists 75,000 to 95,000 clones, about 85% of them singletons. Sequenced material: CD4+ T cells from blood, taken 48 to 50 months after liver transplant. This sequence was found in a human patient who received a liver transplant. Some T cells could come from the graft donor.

The CDR3 sequence is CASSPRQGHQETQYF. CDR3 bases: TGTGCCAGCTCCCCTCGACAGGGGCACCAAGAGACCCAGTACTTC. This sequence joins TRBV18 and TRBJ2-5; 8 bases agree with TRBD1. Germline assignment: CDR1 KGHSH and CDR2 LQKENI. Trimming removed 6 bases from V and 0 bases from J; junction bases left unmatched: 6. This CDR3 is 15 amino acids long.